This T cell receptor (beta chain) was recorded in a study of blood T cells in healthy people across ages. Looking at the study overall: Template switching recovered approximately one barcoded beta molecule for every two T cells.

Then a second PCR, running about 6 to 12 cycles, was carried out with a sample-barcoded 5' primer and a J-beta primer mix. Each cDNA molecule carried a tag from a template-switch adaptor that contained 12 random nucleotides. Sequencing recovered at least 3 million CDR3-containing paired-end reads from each sample. From the 5' RACE reads, TCRdb called clonotypes with MiXCR, one entry per CDR3 protein. The sample records some 640,000 distinct CDR3 sequences, about 30% being singletons. The study recruited healthy Caucasian donors from Russia who were aged about 6 to 90. The CDR3 spans 18 residues. Trimming removed 2 bases at V and 0 bases at J, with 21 bases between. Germline lookup yields CDR1 DFQATT and CDR2 SNEGSKA (reference sequence). This clonotype was detected many times.

The clonotype was recovered from a woman over 75 in good health. The source material was blood. J is TRBJ2-3 and V is TRBV20-1, with D perhaps TRBD1 (6 bases). The chain's CDR3 is CSARLLRGGSTSTDTQYF. The CDR3 coding sequence is TGCAGTGCTAGACTCCTGCGAGGGGGAAGTACTAGCACAGATACGCAGTATTTT.